These T cell receptor beta chains were read from a single sample in a study of response to subunit inactivated influenza vaccine. TCRdb called the RT-PCR reads again in MiXCR, with one record for every CDR3 protein. The table records 800,000 or so distinct CDR3 sequences, 20% to 25% of them present only once. The sequencing here drew on PBMCs from blood, taken about 5 days after vaccination. These receptors all come from a man aged 50-59 years who received an inactivated influenza vaccine. Both conserved end residues are part of each CDR3. D genes are given only for firm matches. Clone size is not always given. Where it is, it says once, few, many or a class for expanded clones.

TRBV20-1,TRBJ2-3,TRBD2,.,CSAPNPGRLAGTDTQYF,TGCAGTGCTCCGAACCCAGGAAGACTAGCGGGCACAGATACGCAGTATTTT
TRBV7-9,TRBJ2-1,.,few,CASSSQYEQFF,TGTGCCAGCAGCTCCCAGTATGAGCAGTTCTTC
TRBV9,TRBJ2-7,TRBD2,.,CASSERTSGGLYEQYF,TGTGCCAGCAGCGAGCGGACTAGCGGGGGGCTCTACGAGCAGTACTTC
TRBV27,TRBJ2-1,TRBD2,.,CASSPGTSVFDEQFF,TGTGCCAGCAGTCCCGGGACTAGCGTCTTTGATGAGCAGTTCTTC
TRBV7-3,TRBJ2-1,.,.,CASSLTLGVYNEQFF,TGTGCCAGCAGCTTAACCCTCGGGGTATACAATGAGCAGTTCTTC
TRBV4-1,TRBJ2-3,TRBD1,few,CASSRAGTGLGDTQYF,TGCGCCAGCAGCCGAGCCGGGACAGGCCTCGGAGATACGCAGTATTTT
TRBV10-3,TRBJ2-1,TRBD2,few,CAISDVLAGHYNEQFF,TGTGCCATCAGTGATGTGCTAGCGGGCCACTACAATGAGCAGTTCTTC
TRBV20-1,TRBJ2-7,.,.,CSARDSLANEQYF,TGCAGTGCTAGAGATTCTCTAGCGAACGAGCAGTACTTC
TRBV9,TRBJ2-7,TRBD2,.,CASSAGTSGRVYEQYF,TGTGCCAGCAGCGCAGGGACTAGCGGGAGGGTCTACGAGCAGTACTTC
TRBV12-3/TRBV12-4,TRBJ2-1,TRBD1,.,CASSADRGLYNEQFF,TGTGCCAGCAGTGCTGACAGGGGACTCTACAATGAGCAGTTCTTC
TRBV7-9,TRBJ2-7,.,.,CASSLEGGQYEQYF,TGTGCCAGCAGCTTAGAGGGGGGACAGTACGAGCAGTACTTC
TRBV5-5,TRBJ1-4,.,.,CASSYAPGQTNEKLFF,TGTGCCAGCAGCTATGCCCCGGGACAAACTAATGAAAAACTGTTTTTT
TRBV20-1,TRBJ1-6,.,few,CSARAEGGAYNSPLHF,TGCAGTGCTAGAGCCGAGGGAGGGGCCTATAATTCACCCCTCCACTTT
TRBV5-6,TRBJ2-2,TRBD1,.,CASSTGQGGLFF,TGTGCCAGCAGCACGGGACAGGGAGGGCTGTTTTTT
TRBV4-2,TRBJ2-1,.,.,CASSQDSGSYNEQFF,TGTGCCAGCAGCCAAGATTCGGGCTCCTACAATGAGCAGTTCTTC
TRBV12-3/TRBV12-4,TRBJ2-2,TRBD1,few,CASTARTGFTGELFF,TGTGCCAGCACGGCCCGGACAGGCTTCACCGGGGAGCTGTTTTTT
TRBV4-3,TRBJ2-3,.,.,CASSQDWGEPDTQYF,TGCGCCAGCAGCCAAGACTGGGGGGAGCCAGATACGCAGTATTTT
TRBV6-1,TRBJ2-1,TRBD1,few,CASRRQGWEQFF,TGTGCCAGCAGACGACAGGGCTGGGAGCAGTTCTTC
TRBV7-2,TRBJ1-4,.,.,CASSLAASGTNEKLFF,TGTGCCAGCAGCTTAGCCGCGTCTGGAACTAATGAAAAACTGTTTTTT
TRBV5-6,TRBJ2-2,TRBD1,.,CASSRDRSNTGELFF,TGTGCCAGCAGTAGGGACAGGTCGAACACCGGGGAGCTGTTTTTT
TRBV12-3/TRBV12-4,TRBJ2-7,TRBD2,few,CASRLGIAGGSSEQYF,TGTGCCAGCAGGTTGGGGATAGCGGGAGGGTCGTCCGAGCAGTACTTC
TRBV10-3,TRBJ2-1,TRBD2,.,CAITRSGGINNEQFF,TGTGCCATCACCCGAAGCGGGGGAATAAACAATGAGCAGTTCTTC
TRBV4-1,TRBJ2-7,.,.,CASSQEGWQDYEQYF,TGCGCCAGCAGCCAAGAAGGATGGCAGGACTACGAGCAGTACTTC
TRBV6-5,TRBJ2-1,.,few,CASSPLGAQDNEQFF,TGTGCCAGCAGTCCACTCGGGGCGCAGGACAATGAGCAGTTCTTC
TRBV7-2,TRBJ2-6,.,.,CASSPQVRSGANVLTF,TGTGCCAGCAGCCCCCAAGTTAGATCTGGGGCCAACGTCCTGACTTTC
TRBV6-2/TRBV6-3,TRBJ2-6,.,.,CASRAGQTGANVLTF,TGTGCCAGCAGAGCGGGACAGACTGGGGCCAACGTCCTGACTTTC
TRBV25-1,TRBJ2-7,.,once,CASTYAYEQYF,TGTGCCAGCACATACGCCTACGAGCAGTACTTC
TRBV7-2,TRBJ2-3,TRBD2,.,CASSSYSGGDTDTQYF,TGTGCCAGCAGCTCCTATTCGGGAGGGGACACAGATACGCAGTATTTT